This TCR beta chain emerged from a study of CD8 T cells in Susac syndrome (dated by TCRdb to about 2019). Looking at the study overall: Whether CD8+ T cell activation and differentiation in Susac syndrome was antigen driven was tested using repertoire sequencing.

High-throughput TCR beta sequencing profiled peripheral blood CD8+ and CD4+ T cells from healthy donors, Susac syndrome patients and multiple sclerosis patients. Healthy donors were included as age- and sex-matched controls. Bulk CD8+ and CD4+ T cells were purified by magnetic negative isolation, while CD8+ TEMRA cells were enriched using FACS. Blood was collected in EDTA tubes and processed within 24 hours, with PBMCs isolated through density gradient centrifugation. PBMCs intended for TCR sequencing were cryopreserved in liquid nitrogen and were subsequently thawed in a 37 degrees C water bath. The sorted or isolated CD4+, CD8+ and CD8+ TEMRA cells reached a purity of at least 90%. As regards this clonotype: Its antigen target is currently unknown. The record has no base qualities; no much larger clone is one base away.

The CDR3 sequence holds 14 residues, the cysteine and phenylalanine included. Of all the DNA, just the CDR3 is kept, 42 bases in frame from base 1. V and J lose 6 bases and 4 bases, and a span of 15 bases separates them. As encoded in the germline V gene (reference sequence), CDR1 is DFQATT while CDR2 is SNEGSKA. RNA was extracted using the RNeasy kit, and about 0.5 to 1 ug of the RNA was reverse transcribed with random hexamers. TCR beta CDR3 regions were amplified with the immunoSEQ multiplex PCR assay covering 54 Vbeta and 13 Jbeta segments. PCR amplification bias was corrected by using a synthetic template baseline for primer optimization and computational correction. Per the authors' processing: Reads were annotated to V, D and J genes according to IMGT and were analyzed with immunoSEQ Analyzer, with only productive sequences retained. Clonality was computed as one minus Shannon entropy normalized by log2 of the number of productive unique sequences. Public and private clones were assessed among the 100 most prevalent clones of each patient and control. Susac-specific clones were defined as absent from healthy and MS cohorts, around 980 published viral clones and other ImmuneACCESS disease sequences. TCRdb reanalyzed the raw reads on its own, using fastp at Q25 for trimming and MiXCR for clone calling, and kept in-frame beta chains. Every entry covers one CDR3 protein and lists the most common genes and DNA from its rows. These V and J calls derive from TCRdb rather than the authors' analysis. The sample table lists roughly 150,000 distinct CDR3 sequences, around 90% of them with a count of one. The ten largest clones take up around 0.079% of the sample.

The research as a whole found: The number of individuals in the TCR sequencing and HLA analysis was recognized as being relatively small.

The rearrangement joined TRBV20-1 to TRBJ2-2, with no D gene named confidently. This TCR came from a human donor in good health. Sequences were obtained from CD4+ T cells from PBMCs. The bases read TGCAGTGCCAACCGGGTCCGCGGCACCGGGGAGCTGTTTTTT. The translation is CSANRVRGTGELFF.